This is a list of T cell receptor beta chains from one sample in a study of T cell responses to AZD1222 COVID-19 vaccine. Profiling relied on immunoSEQ multiplex PCR, and the TCRdb table lists in-frame clones only, not all of them. The repertoire holds some 150,000 clones, with over 75% as singletons. This specimen was peripheral blood, taken 28 days after the second AZD1222 dose. The receptor source for this set is an adult who received the AZD1222 COVID-19 vaccine. CDR3s include the opening cysteine and the closing phenylalanine or tryptophan. The order of the fields is V gene, D gene, clone size, J gene, CDR3 DNA, CDR3 protein. The D gene is left open where the match is weak. Expanded clones are given a class, and other clones once, few, many or no size at all.

TRBV19	NA	NA	TRBJ1-1	TGTGCCACCGGCAGGGGAACTCTGAACACTGAAGCTTTCTTT	CATGRGTLNTEAFF
TRBV7-9	NA	NA	TRBJ2-5	TGTGCCAGCAGCCCGGGACTCCTCTTCCAAGAGACCCAGTACTTC	CASSPGLLFQETQYF
TRBV2	NA	NA	TRBJ1-4	TGTGCCAGCATCCGGGACGTACTTAATGAAAAACTGTTTTTT	CASIRDVLNEKLFF
TRBV7-9	NA	NA	TRBJ2-7	TGTGCCAGCAGCTTAGGACAGGTCAGCTCCTACGAGCAGTACTTC	CASSLGQVSSYEQYF
TRBV29-1	NA	once	TRBJ2-5	TGCAGCGTTCAGGAGGGAGGAGAGACCCAGTACTTC	CSVQEGGETQYF
TRBV5-8	NA	NA	TRBJ1-4	TGTGCCAGCAGCTTGGGGCTTGGAACTCCGGGGGGATTT	CASSLGLGTPGGF
TRBV19	NA	NA	TRBJ1-3	TGTGCCAGTTCAGATTGGACAGTTTACTCTGGAAACACCATATATTTT	CASSDWTVYSGNTIYF
TRBV2	NA	once	TRBJ2-1	TGTGCCAGCAGTCTCCTGTTCTTC	CASSLLFF
TRBV20-1	NA	NA	TRBJ1-4	TGCAGTGCTAGAGTACGTGAAAAACTGTTTTTT	CSARVREKLFF
TRBV7-6	NA	NA	TRBJ2-1	TGTGCCAGCAGCTATCGCGGGGACTCCTACAATGAGCAGTTCTTC	CASSYRGDSYNEQFF
TRBV5-1	NA	NA	TRBJ1-2	TGCGCCAGCAGCTTGGACGCGGGCGACTATGGCTACACCTTC	CASSLDAGDYGYTF
TRBV7-8	NA	NA	TRBJ2-7	TGTGCCAGCAGCTCAGGGGAAACTTCCTACGAGCAGTACTTC	CASSSGETSYEQYF
TRBV30	NA	NA	TRBJ1-5	TGTGCCTGGTCCTCTGTATGGGGGGCCGGGCAGCCCCAGCATTTT	CAWSSVWGAGQPQHF
TRBV14	TRBD1	NA	TRBJ1-1	TGTGCCAGCAGCCTCAGGACAGGGGGAGGGACTGAAGCTTTCTTT	CASSLRTGGGTEAFF
TRBV5-1	NA	NA	TRBJ2-3	TGCGCCAGCAGCTTAGGGGACCCCCTGAATACGCAGTATTTT	CASSLGDPLNTQYF
TRBV3-1/TRBV3-2	NA	NA	TRBJ2-7	TGTGCCAGCAGCCAATGGGCCGTTCCAGAGCAGTACTTC	CASSQWAVPEQYF